The 32 T cell receptor beta chains in this list originate from one sample, sequenced in a study of blood T cells in healthy people across ages. The use of a sample-barcoded 5' primer and a J-beta primer mix characterized a second PCR of about 7 to 12 cycles. Via MiXCR, TCRdb re-called the 5' RACE reads, giving one row per CDR3 protein. The sample consists of fewer than 2,000,000 distinct CDR3 sequences, about 31% of them appearing once. The sequenced sample consisted of blood. The source of these receptors is a young woman in good health.

As DNA, the CDR3 is TGTGCCAGCAGATCTACTAACAGGGGTGACGCCGATGAGCAGTTCTTC. As protein: CASRSTNRGDADEQFF. The V and J genes are TRBV13 and TRBJ2-1, with TRBD1 identical over 7 bases. V was clipped by 6 bases and J by 8 bases; unmatched bases: 16. This CDR3 is built from 16 residues. The germline V gene encodes CDR1 PRHDT and CDR2 FYEKMQ (reference sequence).

V gene TRBV18 combines with J gene TRBJ1-5, with D tentatively TRBD1 (6 bases). Trimming stripped 3 bases from V and 7 bases from J, with 16 bases between. The CDR3 is 15 residues long. Looked up from germline, CDR1 is KGHSH and CDR2 is LQKENI. DNA of the CDR3: TGTGCCAGCTCACCCAGTGTGGGGGGCGGACAGCCCCAGCATTTT. Residues: CASSPSVGGGQPQHF.

The V gene is TRBV5-4, the J gene TRBJ1-2, with D uncertain. CDR3 size: 15 residues. Trimming cost V 3 bases and J 1 base, with 13 bases left between them. CDR1 and CDR2 (germline): SGHNT, YYREEE (reference sequence). CDR3 coding DNA: TGTGCCAGCAGCTCCGGTTCTGGGGTTAACTATGGCTACACCTTC. The encoded protein is CASSSGSGVNYGYTF.

Note on this clonotype: Since a much larger clone is just one base distant, this may be a read error. The chain employs TRBV10-3 and TRBJ2-7; unclear D gene. V was trimmed by 3 bases and J by 3 bases, leaving 9 bases between them. CDR3 size: 13 residues. CDR1 is ENHRY, CDR2 SYGVKD, per germline. CDR3 protein: CAISDDMSYEQYF. CDR3 DNA sequence: TGTGCCATCAGTGATGACATGAGCTACGAGCAGTACTTC.

CDR3 DNA sequence: TGTGCCAGCAGTCCAGGACCCGGAGGCTATGGCTACACCTTC. Residues: CASSPGPGGYGYTF. The rearrangement uses TRBV27 and TRBJ1-2; D ambiguous. The CDR3 contains 14 residues. Germline V gene data show CDR1 as MNHEY and CDR2 as SMNVEV (reference sequence). V was trimmed by 5 bases and J by 4 bases, leaving 14 bases between them.

The chain is built from TRBV20-1 and TRBJ2-3; 11 nucleotides agree with TRBD2. The germline gives CDR1 DFQATT, CDR2 SNEGSKA (reference sequence). The ends lost 4 bases at V and 2 bases at J; junction bases unmatched: 20. The CDR3 length is 20 residues. The CDR3 is CSAKGVTSGSGEGITDTQYF. The CDR3 DNA reads TGCAGTGCTAAAGGAGTCACTAGCGGGAGTGGGGAGGGGATCACAGATACGCAGTATTTT.

As to this clonotype: A read error may be the cause here, since a much bigger clone is one base away. V is TRBV29-1 and J is TRBJ2-1, with D perhaps matching TRBD2 (6 bases). The CDR3 runs to 15 residues. CDR1 SQVTM and CDR2 ANQGSEA come from the germline V gene. The CDR3 sequence is CGVVRRGEPPWEQFF. The DNA of the CDR3 is TGCGGCGTTGTAAGGCGGGGAGAGCCTCCTTGGGAGCAGTTCTTC.

This clonotype was seen a handful of times. V and J are TRBV12-3 or TRBV12-4 and TRBJ2-1; TRBD1 or TRBD2 may be the D gene (5 bases each). V was pared by 5 bases and J by 0 bases, with 11 bases between. CDR3 length: 15 amino acids. CDR3: CASSRGVHSYNEQFF. The DNA for the CDR3 is TGTGCCAGCAGTCGAGGGGTACACTCCTACAATGAGCAGTTCTTC.

This clonotype occurred once. A much larger clonotype is one base distant, so this may be a read error. The chain employs TRBV7-2 and TRBJ2-3, with TRBD2 matching over 10 bases. J lost 1 base, V lost 7 bases, and 8 bases had no gene match. CDR3 length: 16 residues. Germline-derived CDR1 and CDR2 are SGHTA and FQGNSA. CDR3 in amino acids: CASNNPLAGGTDTQYF. CDR3 DNA sequence: TGTGCCAGCAACAACCCTCTAGCGGGGGGCACAGATACGCAGTATTTT.

The chain recombines TRBV5-6 with TRBJ1-2; D gene uncertain. Trimming took off 4 bases at V and 2 bases at J, with 18 bases between the two ends. This CDR3 is 16 amino acids long. CDR1 and CDR2 from the germline V gene are SGHDT and YYEEEE. The CDR3 spells CASSPSVEGGNYGYTF. CDR3 bases: TGTGCCAGCAGCCCAAGTGTTGAGGGTGGAAACTATGGCTACACCTTC. The full variable domain, with the rest looked up from reference TRBV5-6 and TRBJ1-2, is DAGVTQSPTHLIKTRGQQVTLRCSPKSGHDTVSWYQQALGQGPQFIFQYYEEEERQRGNFPDRFSGHQFPNYSSELNVNALLLGDSALYLCASSPSVEGGNYGYTFGSGTRLTVV.

Of note for this clonotype: A read error may produce the germline difference seen at one junction end. The chain recombines TRBV10-3 with TRBJ2-1; TRBD2 is a possible D gene (6 bases). This CDR3 comprises 15 residues. Germline CDR1 reads ENHRY; CDR2 reads SYGVKD. CDR3 residues: CAIRESRGGVFEQFF. In nucleotides, the CDR3 is TGTGCCATCCGTGAGTCCCGCGGCGGGGTCTTTGAGCAGTTCTTC.

The chain employs TRBV2 and TRBJ2-5, with 11 positions matching TRBD2. CDR1 is SNHLY and CDR2 is FYNNEI in the germline V gene. V was clipped by 7 bases and J by 3 bases; unmatched bases: 7. The CDR3 loop spans 15 amino acids. The CDR3 DNA sequence: TGTGCCAGCAAACCTAGCGGGGGGCCGGAAGAGACCCAGTACTTC. Protein sequence: CASKPSGGPEETQYF.

CDR3 protein: CASTELGNTEAFF. Written as DNA, the CDR3 is TGTGCCAGCACCGAACTGGGGAACACTGAAGCTTTCTTT. The chain joins TRBV12-3 or TRBV12-4 to TRBJ1-1; D uncertain. Trimming took 7 bases from V and 1 from J, leaving 10 bases between them. There are 13 residues in the CDR3.

This clonotype was observed a few times. This sequence joins TRBV24-1 and TRBJ2-1; D uncertain. The V gene's germline CDR1 is KGHDR and CDR2 SFDVKD. V was trimmed by 0 bases and J by 8 bases, leaving 1 base between them. The CDR3 contains 11 residues. The CDR3 nucleotides read TGTGCCACCAGTGATTTGCATGAGCAGTTCTTC. The encoded protein is CATSDLHEQFF.

This sequence joins TRBV7-9 and TRBJ2-7, with no clear D. CDR3 length: 14 residues. The germline V gene encodes CDR1 SEHNR and CDR2 FQNEAQ (reference sequence). The V end lost 5 bases, the J end lost 3 bases, and 14 bases lay between the germline ends. The chain's CDR3 is CASSPDGSDYEQYF. The DNA for the CDR3 is TGTGCCAGCAGCCCGGACGGATCAGACTACGAGCAGTACTTC.

The chain links TRBV7-9 to TRBJ2-7, with 7 bases lining up with TRBD2. The germline gives CDR1 SEHNR, CDR2 FQNEAQ (reference sequence). This CDR3 is built from 16 residues. V was pared by 5 bases and J by 4 bases, with 14 bases of the junction left unmatched. CDR3 DNA sequence: TGTGCCAGCAGCCAGCAAGCAGCGGGAACTAAGTACGAGCAGTACTTC. Translating gives CASSQQAAGTKYEQYF.

This clonotype was seen a few times. The chain combines TRBV2 with TRBJ2-5; TRBD2 aligns across 8 bases. Germline CDR1 is SNHLY and CDR2 is FYNNEI. This CDR3 is 15 amino acids long. V shed 2 bases, J shed 11 bases, and the junction held 13 bases outside the gene matches. The CDR3 sequence: CASSENREGSGEQYF. Written as DNA, the CDR3 is TGTGCCAGCAGTGAAAATCGGGAGGGGTCTGGTGAGCAGTACTTC.

V is TRBV27 and J is TRBJ2-3; no reliable D call. CDR3 size: 13 residues. Germline loops: CDR1 MNHEY, CDR2 SMNVEV (reference sequence). Trimming left V 2 bases short and J 5 bases short, with 8 bases between. CDR3 coding DNA: TGTGCCAGCAGTTTAAGTTGGGAAGATACGCAGTATTTT. Protein sequence: CASSLSWEDTQYF.

Notes on this clonotype: The germline gene is not matched at one end of the junction; a read error may be the cause. The J gene is TRBJ1-1, the V gene TRBV7-9; no reliable D call. Germline V gene lookup returns CDR1 SEHNR and CDR2 FQNEAQ (reference sequence). The CDR3 is 17 amino acids. The CDR3 sequence is CASSPGKRGSGNAEAFF. The CDR3 nucleotides read TGTGCCAGCAGTCCTGGGAAACGTGGCTCCGGGAACGCTGAAGCTTTCTTT.

In regard to this clonotype: One base away lies a much larger clone, so this may be a sequencing read error. This chain connects TRBV10-3 to TRBJ2-3; the match to TRBD2 covers 7 bases. Germline V gene lookup returns CDR1 ENHRY and CDR2 SYGVKD. CDR3 length equals 16 residues. With 6 bases clipped from V and 2 bases from J, the junction kept 11 bases outside the gene matches. The CDR3 sequence: CAIRGGWSLSTDTQYF. The CDR3 DNA sequence: TGTGCCATCAGGGGGGGGTGGAGTCTTTCCACAGATACGCAGTATTTT.

The chain couples TRBV5-1 to TRBJ2-5, with 7 bases that match TRBD2. With V trimmed by 3 bases and J by 11 bases, 13 bases remained unmatched. This CDR3 has 14 residues. CDR1 and CDR2 from the germline V gene are SGHRS and YFSETQ. CDR3 DNA sequence: TGCGCCAGCAGCTCGTGGGGGGGTAGCCAGGAGCAGTACTTC. It yields the protein CASSSWGGSQEQYF.

This clonotype was observed a handful of times. CDR3 nucleotides: TGCGCCAGCAGCCAAGAGCAGTTCTATGGCTACACCTTC. This encodes CASSQEQFYGYTF. The V gene is TRBV4-1, the J gene TRBJ1-2, with no clear D. Trimming pared 0 bases from V and 4 bases from J, leaving 6 bases between. The CDR3 has 13 amino acids. Per germline, CDR1 MGHRA and CDR2 YSYEKL.

The sample holds a few counts of this clonotype. The gene calls are TRBV20-1 and TRBJ2-5; no definite D call. Germline CDR1 and CDR2: DFQATT and SNEGSKA (reference sequence). The CDR3 is 13 residues long. V dropped 6 bases and J dropped 7 bases, with 18 bases sitting between them. CDR3 nucleotide sequence: TGCAGTGCCTACTCCCCTATCCCCAGGACCCAGTACTTC. Its translation: CSAYSPIPRTQYF.

V and J are TRBV5-1 and TRBJ2-7; no clear D gene. V lost 6 bases and J lost 6, with 16 bases in between. From germline, CDR1 is SGHRS and CDR2 YFSETQ. CDR3 length: 13 residues. In nucleotides, the CDR3 is TGCGCCAGCAATCAATACACACTCTGCGAGCAGTACTTC. It translates to CASNQYTLCEQYF.

The table lists this clonotype with a few counts. The chain combines TRBV20-1 with TRBJ1-1; TRBD1 aligns across 10 bases. This CDR3 contains 15 residues. Unmatched junction bases numbered 9, after V lost 4 bases and J lost 4 bases. Germline loops: CDR1 DFQATT, CDR2 SNEGSKA (reference sequence). The CDR3 sequence is CSAINWDRGITEAFF. Here the CDR3 DNA reads TGCAGTGCTATAAACTGGGACAGGGGCATCACTGAAGCTTTCTTT.

As concerns this clonotype: One end of the junction varies from germline; a read error may be responsible. This sequence joins TRBV27 and TRBJ2-2; TRBD2 is a possible D gene (5 bases). This CDR3 has 16 residues. The V gene's germline CDR1 is MNHEY and CDR2 SMNVEV (reference sequence). This CDR3 is CASSFRGDANTGERFF. The CDR3 bases are TGTGCCAGCAGTTTTCGTGGTGATGCGAACACCGGGGAGCGGTTTTTT.

This clonotype turned up a few times. This chain links TRBV9 with TRBJ2-7; the D gene is possibly TRBD2 (5 bases). Germline CDR1 and CDR2: SGDLS and YYNGEE. Between the trimmed V and J ends, which lost 3 bases and 0 bases, there was a span of 13 bases. The CDR3 contains 15 residues. The CDR3 reads CASSGASTFSYEQYF. The CDR3 region has the DNA TGTGCCAGCAGCGGGGCTAGCACCTTCTCCTACGAGCAGTACTTC.

V and J are TRBV29-1 and TRBJ1-4, with D hard to call. V was pared by 3 bases and J by 5 bases, with 7 bases between. The CDR3 has 12 amino acids. Germline V gene data show CDR1 as SQVTM and CDR2 as ANQGSEA. CDR3 sequence (DNA): TGCAGCGTTGAGACTAAGAATGAAAAACTGTTTTTT. This codes for CSVETKNEKLFF.

The sample holds many counts of this clonotype. The genes are TRBV20-1 and TRBJ1-5; unclear D gene. This CDR3 spans 13 amino acids. Trimming pared 1 base from V and 3 bases from J, leaving 7 bases between. Germline V gene sequence: CDR1 DFQATT, CDR2 SNEGSKA (reference sequence). CDR3 sequence reads: CSARVSLNQPQHF. The CDR3 bases are TGCAGTGCTAGAGTGAGCCTCAATCAGCCCCAGCATTTT.

This chain links TRBV15 with TRBJ2-7; 11 nucleotides match TRBD2. The DNA matches TRBJ2-5 better at its end, which makes the J call doubtful. Germline V gene data show CDR1 as LNHNV and CDR2 as YYDKDF (reference sequence). CDR3 length: 13 amino acids. The CDR3, as DNA: TGTGCCACCAGGTTAGCGGGAGGGGAGACCCAGTACTTC. Its translation is CATRLAGGETQYF.

This clonotype has only a few counts. The chain is built from TRBV4-2 and TRBJ2-3; no clear D. The V gene lost 1 base and the J gene lost 0 bases, with 8 bases spanning the gap. This CDR3 has 15 residues. Germline CDR1 LGHNA, CDR2 YNFKEQ. The CDR3 sequence is CASSQGAGSTDTQYF. DNA for the CDR3: TGTGCCAGCAGCCAAGGGGCAGGTAGCACAGATACGCAGTATTTT.

The CDR3: CASNPGQLQETQYF. The CDR3 DNA follows: TGTGCCAGCAACCCGGGACAGCTACAAGAGACCCAGTACTTC. This chain joins TRBV2 and TRBJ2-5, with 7 bases matching TRBD1. The ends lost 7 bases at V and 2 bases at J; junction bases unmatched: 7. In germline, CDR1 is SNHLY, CDR2 FYNNEI. CDR3 size: 14 residues.